The 29 T cell receptor beta chains below come from one sample, sequenced in a study of blood T cell repertoires in COVID-19. The assay was immunoSEQ multiplex PCR, and TCRdb's table has in-frame clones only and misses some. This sample has about 410,000 clones, with nearly 90% found just once. Sequenced sample: PBMCs or T cells enriched from blood (not recorded which). Every receptor here comes from a woman aged 25 to 39 who had recovered from COVID-19.

The J gene is TRBJ2-2, the V gene TRBV30; no clear D gene. This CDR3 contains 15 residues. The ends were cut back, 2 bases at V and 2 bases at J, with 12 bases in the middle. The germline V gene encodes CDR1 GTSNPN and CDR2 SVGIG (reference sequence). The CDR3 sequence is CAWSPPQLNTGELFF. DNA for the CDR3: TGTGCCTGGAGTCCCCCTCAACTTAACACCGGGGAGCTGTTTTTT.

Judged by abundance, this clone is medium-sized. The rearrangement joins TRBV9 to TRBJ1-1, with D maybe TRBD1 (6 bases). V lost 4 bases to trimming and J lost 1 base, with 17 bases between them. CDR3 length equals 16 residues. The germline gives CDR1 SGDLS, CDR2 YYNGEE. CDR3 region: CASSPSPKTGNTEAFF. The CDR3, as DNA: TGTGCCAGCAGCCCCTCTCCGAAGACAGGGAACACTGAAGCTTTCTTT.

The chain is built from TRBV19 and TRBJ1-2; TRBD1 matches at 8 bases. The V gene's germline CDR1 is LNHDA and CDR2 SQIVND (reference sequence). The length of the CDR3 is 15 residues. Unmatched junction bases numbered 14, after V lost 4 bases and J lost 10 bases. The CDR3 bases are TGTGCCAGTAGTAGGAGACAGGGGCGGATATTTGACTACACCTTC. It encodes CASSRRQGRIFDYTF.

The chain employs TRBV18 and TRBJ2-7; D is ambiguous. The CDR3 is 14 amino acids. V dropped 3 bases and J dropped 2 bases, with 11 bases sitting between them. Germline loops: CDR1 KGHSH, CDR2 LQKENI. The CDR3 bases are TGTGCCAGCTCACCCAGCGACCGTCCCTACGAGCAGTACTTC. Amino acids: CASSPSDRPYEQYF.

The chain has TRBV30 and TRBJ1-5; a possible D gene is TRBD1 (6 bases). V gave up 3 bases and J gave up 3 bases, with 9 bases separating them. Germline CDR1 is GTSNPN and CDR2 is SVGIG (reference sequence). CDR3 size: 13 residues. CDR3 sequence reads: CAWRTGPNQPQHF. The CDR3 DNA follows: TGTGCCTGGAGAACAGGGCCCAATCAGCCCCAGCATTTT.

V is TRBV27 and J is TRBJ2-7, with 8 nucleotides matching TRBD2. This CDR3 has 13 amino acids. V lost 5 bases and J lost 2; bases outside the gene matches: 2. Germline lookup yields CDR1 MNHEY and CDR2 SMNVEV (reference sequence). The CDR3 protein is CASSTSGPYEQYF. CDR3 nucleotide sequence: TGTGCCAGCAGTACTAGCGGTCCCTACGAGCAGTACTTC.

This clone was observed a handful of times. The V call is TRBV7-3, the J call TRBJ1-4; no definite D call. The CDR3 sequence is 13 residues long. CDR1 is SGHTA, CDR2 FQGTGA, per germline. V lost 9 bases to trimming and J lost 4 bases, with 12 bases between them. The CDR3 region is CARWPSGNEKLFF. The CDR3 DNA follows: TGTGCCAGATGGCCATCGGGTAATGAAAAACTGTTTTTT.

The chain has TRBV15 and TRBJ2-1, with TRBD1 matching over 7 bases. Per the germline V gene, CDR1 is LNHNV and CDR2 is YYDKDF (reference sequence). Unmatched junction bases numbered 11, after V lost 3 bases and J lost 3 bases. The CDR3 length is 17 residues. CDR3 in DNA: TGTGCCACCAGCAGCCTCACGTTAGGGGGCGGCTACAATGAGCAGTTCTTC. This codes for CATSSLTLGGGYNEQFF.

The CDR3 here is CASSPRGGHRNTEAFF. CDR3 nucleotides: TGTGCCAGCAGCCCTCGGGGGGGGCATCGAAACACTGAAGCTTTCTTT. The chain is built from TRBV28 and TRBJ1-1; a possible D gene is TRBD1 (6 bases). The CDR3 extends over 16 amino acids. CDR1 and CDR2 from the germline V gene are MDHEN and SYDVKM. Trimming removed 6 bases at V and 2 bases at J, with 19 bases between.

The rearrangement uses TRBV19 and TRBJ1-5; 10 bases align to TRBD1. The germline gives CDR1 LNHDA, CDR2 SQIVND (reference sequence). This CDR3 has 14 residues. V lost 7 bases and J lost 7; bases outside the gene matches: 7. The CDR3 DNA reads as TGTGCCAGTAAAGGGGACAGGGGATCCCAGCCCCAGCATTTT. It translates to CASKGDRGSQPQHF. Variable domain in full (rest from reference TRBV19 and TRBJ1-5): DGGITQSPKYLFRKEGQNVTLSCEQNLNHDAMYWYRQDPGQGLRLIYYSQIVNDFQKGDIAEGYSVSREKKESFPLTVTSAQKNPTAFYLCASKGDRGSQPQHFGDGTRLSIL.

The genes are TRBV15 and TRBJ1-2; no clear D. The V gene lost 0 bases and the J gene lost 3 bases, with 8 bases spanning the gap. This CDR3 is built from 14 residues. The V gene's germline CDR1 is LNHNV and CDR2 YYDKDF (reference sequence). The CDR3 reads CATSRDLTDYGYTF. DNA for the CDR3: TGTGCCACCAGCAGAGATCTCACAGACTATGGCTACACCTTC.

The rearrangement links TRBV19 to TRBJ2-1; TRBD2 aligns across 7 bases. The V segment lost 3 bases and the J segment 9 bases; nucleotides outside the gene matches: 8. Germline V gene data show CDR1 as LNHDA and CDR2 as SQIVND (reference sequence). The CDR3 runs to 14 residues. CDR3 sequence: CASSMVSGQVEQFF. Written as DNA, the CDR3 is TGTGCCAGTAGTATGGTTAGCGGGCAGGTTGAGCAGTTCTTC.

The V gene is TRBV5-1, the J gene TRBJ2-5; the match to TRBD1 covers 9 bases. Germline trimming cut 2 bases from V and 5 bases from J; bases unmatched to any gene: 7. Germline values: CDR1 SGHRS, CDR2 YFSETQ. There are 15 residues in the CDR3. The CDR3 DNA follows: TGCGCCAGCAGCTTCGGACAGGGGTCCGGGGAGACCCAGTACTTC. It encodes CASSFGQGSGETQYF.

CDR3 loop: CASSIGGRVEQFF. The CDR3 DNA is TGTGCCAGTAGTATAGGGGGCAGGGTAGAGCAGTTCTTC. This chain uses TRBV19 with TRBJ2-1, with D possibly matching TRBD1 (5 bases). The CDR3 runs 13 residues. Per germline, CDR1 LNHDA and CDR2 SQIVND (reference sequence). Trimming took off 1 base at V and 10 bases at J, with 11 bases between the two ends.

The gene calls are TRBV5-1 and TRBJ2-1; 8 positions agree with TRBD2. With 5 bases clipped from V and 2 bases from J, the junction kept 6 bases outside the gene matches. Germline-derived CDR1 and CDR2 are SGHRS and YFSETQ. The CDR3 is 15 amino acids. The CDR3 sequence is CASRLTSGTYNEQFF. CDR3 in DNA: TGCGCCAGCAGACTAACTAGCGGCACCTACAATGAGCAGTTCTTC.

This chain joins TRBV19 and TRBJ2-7; D may be TRBD2 (5 bases). The CDR3 extends over 16 amino acids. Germline lookup yields CDR1 LNHDA and CDR2 SQIVND (reference sequence). Deletions cut 4 bases from V and 3 bases from J, with 19 bases between. The DNA of the CDR3 is TGTGCCAGTAGTAGTCCTCGAGGGTCGGAGGTCTACGAGCAGTACTTC. Its protein is CASSSPRGSEVYEQYF.

This chain connects TRBV9 to TRBJ2-1; 11 bases agree with TRBD2. The V gene's germline CDR1 is SGDLS and CDR2 YYNGEE. V was clipped by 3 bases and J by 5 bases; unmatched bases: 7. The CDR3 length is 16 residues. The CDR3 protein is CASSARLAGLNNEQFF. The CDR3 DNA reads as TGTGCCAGCAGCGCGAGACTAGCGGGACTAAACAATGAGCAGTTCTTC.

CDR3 protein: CASSAGGAGTEAFF. In nucleotides, the CDR3 is TGTGCCAGCAGCGCAGGGGGTGCGGGGACTGAAGCTTTCTTT. The V call is TRBV5-5, the J call TRBJ1-1, with TRBD1 matching 7 bases. The CDR3 length is 14 residues. Germline lookup yields CDR1 SGHKS and CDR2 YYEKEE (reference sequence). The V gene end was trimmed by 4 bases and the J gene end by 5 bases; junction bases not matched to a gene: 8.

This clone was detected only a few times. The chain carries TRBV15 and TRBJ2-3, with a tentative D call TRBD1 (6 bases). In germline, CDR1 is LNHNV, CDR2 YYDKDF (reference sequence). This CDR3 spans 13 amino acids. V was shortened by 7 bases and J by 3 bases, with 11 bases between the two germline ends. The CDR3 here is CATNQGLTDTQYF. Here the CDR3 DNA reads TGTGCCACCAATCAGGGGCTGACAGATACGCAGTATTTT.

The V call is TRBV9, the J call TRBJ2-7; 9 bases fit TRBD2. CDR1 SGDLS and CDR2 YYNGEE come from the germline V gene. CDR3 length equals 15 residues. The V segment lost 4 bases and the J segment 7 bases; nucleotides outside the gene matches: 12. CDR3 in DNA: TGTGCCAGCAGCCCCAGAAGCGGGAGGCAGTATGAGCAGTACTTC. Protein product: CASSPRSGRQYEQYF.

There are a few counts of this clone. The chain couples TRBV10-3 to TRBJ1-2; no clear D gene. Trimming pared 3 bases from V and 5 bases from J, leaving 4 bases between. Germline assignment: CDR1 ENHRY and CDR2 SYGVKD. The CDR3 is made up of 11 amino acids. The CDR3 reads CAISDGYGYTF. The CDR3 region has the DNA TGTGCCATCAGTGACGGGTATGGCTACACCTTC.

The chain joins TRBV4-3 to TRBJ2-3; possibly TRBD1 for D (6 bases). Per germline, CDR1 LGHNA and CDR2 YSLEER. With 5 bases removed from V and 4 bases from J, the gap between germline ends came to 13 bases. This CDR3 is built from 14 residues. The CDR3 sequence is CASSYRVGSDTQYF. The CDR3 DNA follows: TGCGCCAGCAGCTACAGGGTCGGGTCAGATACGCAGTATTTT.

This chain links TRBV5-1 with TRBJ1-2; 7 bases agree with TRBD1. The CDR3 spans 13 residues. V was clipped by 4 bases and J by 5 bases; unmatched bases: 5. CDR1 and CDR2 from the germline V gene are SGHRS and YFSETQ. CDR3: CASSTGQAYGYTF. In DNA form, the CDR3 reads TGCGCCAGCAGCACTGGACAGGCATATGGCTACACCTTC.

The chain joins TRBV5-1 to TRBJ2-3, with D maybe TRBD2 (5 bases). Between the trimmed V and J ends, which lost 0 bases and 2 bases, there was a span of 13 bases. The CDR3 consists of 16 residues. In germline, CDR1 is SGHRS, CDR2 YFSETQ. The CDR3 reads CASSLARTPLTDTQYF. CDR3 coding DNA: TGCGCCAGCAGCTTGGCGCGGACTCCCCTCACAGATACGCAGTATTTT.

This rearrangement joins TRBV28 to TRBJ1-4; D remains ambiguous. From germline, CDR1 is MDHEN and CDR2 SYDVKM. V lost 5 bases to trimming and J lost 0 bases, with 13 bases between them. The CDR3 sequence is 16 residues long. In DNA form, the CDR3 reads TGTGCCAGCAGTCCACTCGGACTGACAACTAATGAAAAACTGTTTTTT. Translating it yields CASSPLGLTTNEKLFF.

The rearrangement joins TRBV15 to TRBJ1-6, with 8 nucleotides matching TRBD1. The CDR3 length is 15 residues. Germline lookup yields CDR1 LNHNV and CDR2 YYDKDF (reference sequence). Trimming cost V 3 bases and J 9 bases; bases outside gene matches: 7. The CDR3 nucleotides read TGTGCCACCAGCAGGGACAGGGTGATCCTTTCACCCCTCCACTTT. Its translation is CATSRDRVILSPLHF.

This clone has just one count. This chain links TRBV9 with TRBJ2-1; TRBD2 matches at 10 bases. Germline CDR1 SGDLS, CDR2 YYNGEE. The junction had 8 bases not matched to a gene; V was cut back by 3 bases and J by 2 bases. This CDR3 has 17 amino acids. The CDR3 sequence is CASSATLLAGTYNEQFF. In DNA, the CDR3 is TGTGCCAGCAGCGCGACGTTACTAGCGGGAACCTACAATGAGCAGTTCTTC.

V usage is TRBV29-1 and J usage is TRBJ1-2, with no clear D. The CDR3 is 13 amino acids. Trimming took 8 bases from V and 8 from J, leaving 21 bases between them. Germline V CDR1 and CDR2: SQVTM, ANQGSEA. The CDR3 DNA reads as TGCAGCTCACTCTCGAGGGTCGGAGGAGGCTACACCTTC. It is translated as CSSLSRVGGGYTF.

This clone was detected only once. V and J are TRBV7-9 and TRBJ2-7; D is unclear. Germline-derived CDR1 and CDR2 are SEHNR and FQNEAQ (reference sequence). Trimming removed 5 bases from V and 2 bases from J, with 13 bases in between. The CDR3 has 14 amino acids. CDR3 bases: TGTGCCAGCAGCCCAGCCGGCGGTCCCTACGAGCAGTACTTC. Translation: CASSPAGGPYEQYF.